A single sample gave rise to the 16 T cell receptor beta chains below, sequenced in a study of T cell clones after liver transplantation. Clones were read by immunoSEQ multiplex PCR, and TCRdb kept only the in-frame ones, dropping some. The sample includes tens of thousands of clones, 60% to 80% seen only once; the top ten take more than 7.5%. This sample comprised CD4+ T cells from blood, obtained at the 22-month timepoint. The receptors were sampled from a human patient who received a liver transplant. Some of the T cells might come from the graft donor.

This clone came up a few times. The same CDR3 also results from other DNA sequences found in this sample. This chain connects TRBV19 to TRBJ1-5; 10 bases fit TRBD1. CDR3 length: 15 residues. J was trimmed by 8 bases and V by 1 base; bases with no gene match: 5. The germline gives CDR1 LNHDA, CDR2 SQIVND (reference sequence). This chain's CDR3 is CASSIGQGAGEPQHF. CDR3 nucleotide sequence: TGTGCCAGTAGTATAGGACAGGGGGCAGGAGAGCCCCAGCATTTT.

This sequence joins TRBV30 and TRBJ1-1; 7 nucleotides agree with TRBD1. The CDR3 loop spans 14 amino acids. Trimming at V came to 2 bases and at J to 8 bases, leaving 11 bases not matched to a gene. Germline V CDR1 and CDR2: GTSNPN, SVGIG (reference sequence). The CDR3: CAWSQLQGRVEAFF. Written as DNA, the CDR3 is TGTGCCTGGAGTCAACTACAGGGGAGAGTAGAAGCTTTCTTT.

This clone was found many times. This chain connects TRBV30 to TRBJ1-6; a weak D match, TRBD1 (6 bases). The germline V and J ends were trimmed by 0 bases and 9 bases, with 15 bases remaining between them. This CDR3 region has 15 residues. Germline assignment: CDR1 GTSNPN and CDR2 SVGIG (reference sequence). CDR3 DNA: TGTGCCTGGAGTGTAATCGGCGGACAGTCTTCACCCCTCCACTTT. It encodes CAWSVIGGQSSPLHF.

V usage is TRBV2 and J usage is TRBJ1-2, with 11 nucleotides matching TRBD1. This CDR3 is built from 13 residues. J was trimmed by 4 bases and V by 9 bases; bases with no gene match: 4. The V gene's germline CDR1 is SNHLY and CDR2 FYNNEI. The DNA of the CDR3 is TGTGCCAGACGGACAGGGGGCGTCTATGGCTACACCTTC. Protein product: CARRTGGVYGYTF.

This chain joins TRBV7-2 and TRBJ1-6; 8 bases agree with TRBD1. The CDR3 extends over 15 amino acids. The ends lost 4 bases at V and 8 bases at J; junction bases unmatched: 7. Germline assignment: CDR1 SGHTA and CDR2 FQGNSA. The CDR3 DNA sequence: TGTGCCAGCAGCTATAGGACAGGGAGTGATTCACCCCTCCACTTT. Its translation is CASSYRTGSDSPLHF.

This clone came up once. The chain recombines TRBV10-1 with TRBJ1-1; D is undetermined. Germline V gene sequence: CDR1 WNHNN, CDR2 SYGVQD (reference sequence). This CDR3 has 14 amino acids. V was pared by 8 bases and J by 0 bases, with 13 bases between. CDR3 sequence reads: CASRSGDVNTEAFF. CDR3 nucleotides: TGCGCCAGCCGATCAGGAGACGTGAACACTGAAGCTTTCTTT.

The sample holds a few counts of this clone. V is TRBV19 and J is TRBJ2-6; D is undetermined. Trimming shortened V by 7 bases and J by 0 bases, and 7 bases separated the two germline ends. Germline lookup yields CDR1 LNHDA and CDR2 SQIVND (reference sequence). This CDR3 has 14 amino acids. CDR3 residues: CASISDSGANVLTF. In DNA, the CDR3 is TGTGCCAGTATTTCTGACTCTGGGGCCAACGTCCTGACTTTC. The full variable domain, its missing parts supplied by reference TRBV19 and TRBJ2-6, is DGGITQSPKYLFRKEGQNVTLSCEQNLNHDAMYWYRQDPGQGLRLIYYSQIVNDFQKGDIAEGYSVSREKKESFPLTVTSAQKNPTAFYLCASISDSGANVLTFGAGSRLTVL.

The J gene is TRBJ2-1, the V gene TRBV10-1; D is possibly TRBD2 (7 bases). From germline, CDR1 is WNHNN and CDR2 SYGVQD (reference sequence). Trimming stripped 4 bases from V and 7 bases from J, with 14 bases between. The CDR3 extends over 14 amino acids. In nucleotides, the CDR3 is TGCGCCAGCAGTGTCGGGGGGCTGGTAAATGAGCAGTTCTTC. It translates to CASSVGGLVNEQFF.

The rearrangement links TRBV2 to TRBJ2-7; D gene uncertain. CDR1 and CDR2 (germline): SNHLY, FYNNEI. The CDR3 spans 18 residues. Trimming took 10 bases from V and 0 from J, leaving 28 bases between them. The CDR3: CATKEKGEWWTSSYEQYF. CDR3 sequence (DNA): TGTGCCACCAAAGAAAAGGGTGAATGGTGGACCAGCTCCTACGAGCAGTACTTC.

The sample holds a few counts of this clone. The CDR3 DNA reads TGTGCCAGCAGGGTTCCGGGCAGGGGGCAAGAGACCCAGTACTTC. Amino acids: CASRVPGRGQETQYF. This rearrangement joins TRBV2 to TRBJ2-5, with 7 bases matching TRBD1. Unmatched junction bases numbered 9, after V lost 6 bases and J lost 2 bases. Germline lookup yields CDR1 SNHLY and CDR2 FYNNEI. The CDR3 is 15 amino acids. Drawing the rest from reference TRBV2 and TRBJ2-5, the complete variable domain is EPEVTQTPSHQVTQMGQEVILRCVPISNHLYFYWYRQILGQKVEFLVSFYNNEISEKSEIFDDQFSVERPDGSNFTLKIRSTKLEDSAMYFCASRVPGRGQETQYFGPGTRLLVL.

This clone was observed once. The chain couples TRBV4-2 to TRBJ2-2, with 8 positions matching TRBD1. This CDR3 is built from 18 residues. V lost 0 bases to trimming and J lost 0 bases; unmatched junction nucleotides: 6. Germline CDR1 is LGHNA and CDR2 is YNFKEQ. In DNA, the CDR3 is TGTGCCAGCAGCCAAGACCCGGCAGGGGGCGCGAACACCGGGGAGCTGTTTTTT. This translates into CASSQDPAGGANTGELFF.

In its sample, this clone was seen a few times. The rearrangement joins TRBV18 to TRBJ2-6; D ambiguous. Trimming cost V 2 bases and J 4 bases, with 9 bases left between them. Germline V gene lookup returns CDR1 KGHSH and CDR2 LQKENI. The CDR3 extends over 15 amino acids. The chain's CDR3 is CASSPTGYGANVLTF. The CDR3 DNA reads as TGTGCCAGCTCACCAACGGGTTACGGGGCCAACGTCCTGACTTTC.

The DNA for the CDR3 is TGTGCCAGCAACCCCTTCCGGGAGGCTAACACTGAAGCTTTCTTT. Its protein product is CASNPFREANTEAFF. The chain has TRBV6-1 and TRBJ1-1; D ambiguous. Germline V gene data show CDR1 as MNHNS and CDR2 as SASEGT. Deletions cut 7 bases from V and 2 bases from J, with 17 bases between. CDR3 length: 15 residues.

V is TRBV6-1 and J is TRBJ1-6; 9 bases map to TRBD1. J was trimmed by 1 base and V by 1 base; bases with no gene match: 8. The CDR3 spans 19 residues. Germline V CDR1 and CDR2: MNHNS, SASEGT. CDR3 residues: CASSEVGTGRMSYNSPLHF. DNA for the CDR3: TGTGCCAGCAGTGAAGTCGGGACAGGGAGGATGTCCTATAATTCACCCCTCCACTTT.

The V and J genes are TRBV20-1 and TRBJ2-7; the D gene is possibly TRBD1 (5 bases). This CDR3 is built from 11 residues. V lost 4 bases to trimming and J lost 9 bases, with 13 bases between them. CDR1 is DFQATT, CDR2 SNEGSKA, per germline (reference sequence). CDR3 protein: CSAKPGSVQYF. As DNA, the CDR3 is TGCAGTGCTAAACCAGGGTCCGTGCAGTACTTC.

The chain joins TRBV2 to TRBJ1-3; 8 positions match TRBD1. CDR1 is SNHLY, CDR2 FYNNEI, per germline. Trimming took 6 bases from V and 0 from J; bases not matched to a gene: 4. The CDR3 consists of 15 residues. CDR3 region: CASSQQGDSGNTIYF. In DNA, the CDR3 is TGTGCCAGCAGCCAACAGGGGGACTCTGGAAACACCATATATTTT.